These 10 T cell receptor beta chains were all obtained from the same sample, sequenced in a study of blood T cell dynamics during melanoma immunotherapy. Repertoires were generated with immunoSEQ multiplex PCR, while TCRdb's copy carries only in-frame clones and drops some. Altogether about 8,000 clones are present, 70% to 90% being singletons, with the ten largest covering around 4.9%. As for time point: week 3, after first cycle of checkpoint inhibitor. This sample comprised blood, obtained from a patient treated with checkpoint blockade. These receptors came from a human donor with melanoma.

The chain has TRBV9 and TRBJ1-3; tentatively, D is TRBD1 (5 bases). V lost 0 bases to trimming and J lost 0 bases, with 13 bases between them. The CDR3 consists of 17 residues. Germline loops: CDR1 SGDLS, CDR2 YYNGEE. CDR3 sequence reads: CASSVAGGTRSGNTIYF. In DNA, the CDR3 is TGTGCCAGCAGCGTAGCAGGAGGGACCCGCTCTGGAAACACCATATATTTT.

The chain carries TRBV2 and TRBJ1-1; D not certain. The CDR3 extends over 12 amino acids. V was trimmed by 2 bases and J by 1 base, leaving 2 bases between them. CDR1 is SNHLY and CDR2 is FYNNEI in the germline V gene. CDR3 nucleotides: TGTGCCAGCAGTGAACAGAACACTGAAGCTTTCTTT. Its translation is CASSEQNTEAFF.

This chain joins TRBV30 and TRBJ1-6; D remains unclear. V was shortened by 0 bases and J by 9 bases, with 9 bases between the two germline ends. Germline values: CDR1 GTSNPN, CDR2 SVGIG (reference sequence). This CDR3 comprises 13 residues. The CDR3 is CAWSVPKVSPLHF. The CDR3 nucleotides are TGTGCCTGGAGTGTACCCAAGGTTTCACCCCTCCACTTT.

CDR3 nucleotide sequence: TGTGCCAGCTCACCACAGGGGGGGAACACTGAAGCTTTCTTT. It codes for CASSPQGGNTEAFF. V usage is TRBV18 and J usage is TRBJ1-1, with TRBD1 as a possible D gene (6 bases). V was clipped by 1 base and J by 1 base, with 7 bases between them. The CDR3 extends over 14 amino acids. Germline V gene sequence: CDR1 KGHSH, CDR2 LQKENI.

The chain joins TRBV12-5 to TRBJ1-6; a possible D gene is TRBD1 (5 bases). V was shortened by 1 base and J by 6 bases, with 7 bases between the two germline ends. The CDR3 totals 14 residues. CDR1 is LGHNT, CDR2 FRNRAP, per germline. DNA of the CDR3: TGTGCTAGTGGTTTGGGGGACGGTAATTCACCCCTCCACTTT. This translates into CASGLGDGNSPLHF.

The rearrangement joins TRBV5-1 to TRBJ2-5; D is tentatively TRBD1 or TRBD2 (6 bases each). With 2 bases removed from V and 4 bases from J, the gap between germline ends came to 12 bases. The CDR3 runs to 14 residues. Germline loops: CDR1 SGHRS, CDR2 YFSETQ. This CDR3 is CASSFGGPRETQYF. The CDR3 nucleotides are TGCGCCAGCAGCTTCGGGGGCCCCCGAGAGACCCAGTACTTC.

The chain joins TRBV5-1 to TRBJ2-6, with unresolved D. Trimming cost V 3 bases and J 2 bases, with 6 bases left between them. Germline V gene lookup returns CDR1 SGHRS and CDR2 YFSETQ. The CDR3 runs to 14 residues. The chain's CDR3 is CASSSLPGANVLTF. The CDR3 DNA follows: TGCGCCAGCAGCTCCCTCCCTGGGGCCAACGTCCTGACTTTC.

The chain joins TRBV7-2 to TRBJ2-1; no firm D call. CDR1 is SGHTA, CDR2 FQGNSA, per germline. V lost 8 bases, J lost 12 bases, and 14 bases lay in between. The length of the CDR3 is 11 residues. The CDR3, as DNA: TGTGCCAGCCGCCTTACTGGTAGGCAGTTCTTC. It is translated as CASRLTGRQFF.

CDR3 amino acids: CAIGGQSNSPLHF. CDR3 in DNA: TGTGCCATCGGGGGACAGAGTAATTCACCCCTCCACTTT. The gene calls are TRBV10-3 and TRBJ1-6; 7 bases match TRBD1. V lost 8 bases and J lost 6; bases outside the gene matches: 4. Germline-derived CDR1 and CDR2 are ENHRY and SYGVKD. The CDR3 covers 13 residues.

This chain connects TRBV11-2 to TRBJ2-5; the D gene is possibly TRBD2 (5 bases). The germline V gene encodes CDR1 SGHAT and CDR2 FQNNGV. Trimming removed 1 base at V and 3 bases at J, with 12 bases between. The CDR3 covers 15 residues. CDR3 in amino acids: CASSLGGGREETQYF. Here the CDR3 DNA reads TGTGCCAGCAGCTTAGGAGGAGGTCGGGAAGAGACCCAGTACTTC.